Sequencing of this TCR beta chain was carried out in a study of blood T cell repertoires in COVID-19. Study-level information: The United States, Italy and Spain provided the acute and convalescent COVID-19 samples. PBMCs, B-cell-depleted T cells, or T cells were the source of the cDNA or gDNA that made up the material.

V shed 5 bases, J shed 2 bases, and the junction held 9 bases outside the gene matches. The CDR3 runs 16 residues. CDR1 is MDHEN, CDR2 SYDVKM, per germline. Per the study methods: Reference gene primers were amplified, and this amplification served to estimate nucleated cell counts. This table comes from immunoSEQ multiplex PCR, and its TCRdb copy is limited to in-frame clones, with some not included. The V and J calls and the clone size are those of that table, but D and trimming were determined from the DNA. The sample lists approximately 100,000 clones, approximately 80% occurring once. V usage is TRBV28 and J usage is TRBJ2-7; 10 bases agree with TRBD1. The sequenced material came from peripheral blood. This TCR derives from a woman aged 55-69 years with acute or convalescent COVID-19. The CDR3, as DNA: TGTGCCAGCAGTACCCGACAGGGGGCACCAACCTACGAGCAGTACTTC. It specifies CASSTRQGAPTYEQYF.